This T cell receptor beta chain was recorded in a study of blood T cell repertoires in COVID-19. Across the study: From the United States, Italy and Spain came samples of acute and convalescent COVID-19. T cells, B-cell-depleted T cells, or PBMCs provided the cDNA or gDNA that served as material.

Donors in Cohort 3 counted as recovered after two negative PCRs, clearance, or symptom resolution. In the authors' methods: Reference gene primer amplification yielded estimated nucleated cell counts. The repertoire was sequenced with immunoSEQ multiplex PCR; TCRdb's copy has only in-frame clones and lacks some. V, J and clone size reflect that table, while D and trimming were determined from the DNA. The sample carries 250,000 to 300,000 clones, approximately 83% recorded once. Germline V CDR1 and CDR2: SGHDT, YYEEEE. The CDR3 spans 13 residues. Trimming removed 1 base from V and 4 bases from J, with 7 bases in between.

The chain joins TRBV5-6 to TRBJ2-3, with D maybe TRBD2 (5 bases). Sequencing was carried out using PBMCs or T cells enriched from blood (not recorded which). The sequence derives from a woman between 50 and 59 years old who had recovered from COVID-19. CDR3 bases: TGTGCCAGCAGCTTGCACGGGGCAGATACGCAGTATTTT. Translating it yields CASSLHGADTQYF.